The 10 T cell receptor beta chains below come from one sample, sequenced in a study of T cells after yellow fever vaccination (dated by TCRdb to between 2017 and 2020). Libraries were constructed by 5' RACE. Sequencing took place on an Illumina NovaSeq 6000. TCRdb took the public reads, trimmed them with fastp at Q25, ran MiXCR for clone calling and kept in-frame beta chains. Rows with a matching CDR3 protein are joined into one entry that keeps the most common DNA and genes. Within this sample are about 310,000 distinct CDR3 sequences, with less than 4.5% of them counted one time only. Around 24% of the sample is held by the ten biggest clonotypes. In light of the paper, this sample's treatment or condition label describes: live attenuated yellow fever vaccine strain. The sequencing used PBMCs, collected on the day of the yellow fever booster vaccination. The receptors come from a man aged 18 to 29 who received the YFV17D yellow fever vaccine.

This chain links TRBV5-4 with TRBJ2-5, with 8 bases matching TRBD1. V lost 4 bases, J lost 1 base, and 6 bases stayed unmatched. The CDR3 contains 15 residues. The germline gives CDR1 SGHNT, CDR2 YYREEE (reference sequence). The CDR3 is CASSQGARGQETQYF. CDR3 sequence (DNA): TGTGCCAGCAGCCAGGGGGCGCGAGGCCAAGAGACCCAGTACTTC.

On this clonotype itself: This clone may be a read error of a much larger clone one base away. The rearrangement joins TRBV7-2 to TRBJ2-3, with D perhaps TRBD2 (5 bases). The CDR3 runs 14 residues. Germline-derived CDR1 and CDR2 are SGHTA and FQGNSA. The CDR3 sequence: CASSLVSGRDTLYF. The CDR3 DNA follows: TGTGCCAGCAGCTTAGTTTCTGGGAGAGATACGCTGTATTTT.

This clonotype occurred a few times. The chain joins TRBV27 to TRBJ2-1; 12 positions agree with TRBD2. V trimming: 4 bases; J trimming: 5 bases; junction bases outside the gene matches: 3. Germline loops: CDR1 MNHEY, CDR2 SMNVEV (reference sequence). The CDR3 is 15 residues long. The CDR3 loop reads CASSSLAGGHNEQFF. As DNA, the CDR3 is TGTGCCAGCAGTTCACTAGCGGGGGGCCACAATGAGCAGTTCTTC.

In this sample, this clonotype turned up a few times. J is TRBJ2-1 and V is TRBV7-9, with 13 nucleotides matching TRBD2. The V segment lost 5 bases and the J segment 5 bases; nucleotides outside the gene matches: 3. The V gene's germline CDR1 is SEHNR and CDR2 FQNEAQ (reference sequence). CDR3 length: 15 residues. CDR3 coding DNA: TGTGCCAGCAGCCGCGGACTAGCGGGGGACAATGAGCAGTTCTTC. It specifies CASSRGLAGDNEQFF. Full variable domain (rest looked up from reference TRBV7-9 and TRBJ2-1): DTGVSQNPRHKITKRGQNVTFRCDPISEHNRLYWYRQTLGQGPEFLTYFQNEAQLEKSRLLSDRFSAERPKGSFSTLEIQRTEQGDSAMYLCASSRGLAGDNEQFFGPGTRLTVL.

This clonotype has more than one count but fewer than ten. The chain's CDR3 is CASSLLPGDTEAFF. CDR3 DNA sequence: TGCGCCAGCAGCTTGCTCCCCGGGGACACTGAAGCTTTCTTT. V and J are TRBV5-1 and TRBJ1-1; D is undetermined. Per the germline V gene, CDR1 is SGHRS and CDR2 is YFSETQ. Between the trimmed V and J ends, which lost 1 base and 3 bases, there was a span of 10 bases. The CDR3 has 14 residues.

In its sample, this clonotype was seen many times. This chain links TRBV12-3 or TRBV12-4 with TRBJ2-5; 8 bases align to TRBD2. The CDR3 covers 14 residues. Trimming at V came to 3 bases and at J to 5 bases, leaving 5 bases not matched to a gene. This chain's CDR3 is CASSLAGREETQYF. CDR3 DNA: TGTGCCAGCAGTTTGGCCGGGAGGGAGGAGACCCAGTACTTC.

The CDR3: CASSKGRRLFTDTQYF. The CDR3 DNA follows: TGTGCCAGCAGCAAAGGGAGGAGGCTGTTCACAGATACGCAGTATTTT. The chain links TRBV21-1 to TRBJ2-3; TRBD2, the table's D call, was not compared with the DNA. TRBV21-1 is a recognized pseudogene. The CDR3 covers 16 residues.

CDR3: CASSIDPGLRNTEAFF. The DNA for the CDR3 is TGTGCCAGTAGTATAGACCCGGGACTGCGGAACACTGAAGCTTTCTTT. The rearrangement uses TRBV19 and TRBJ1-1; D possibly corresponds to TRBD1 (5 bases). V lost 0 bases, J lost 1 base, and 12 bases lay in between. Germline V lookup: CDR1 LNHDA, CDR2 SQIVND (reference sequence). This CDR3 is 16 amino acids long.

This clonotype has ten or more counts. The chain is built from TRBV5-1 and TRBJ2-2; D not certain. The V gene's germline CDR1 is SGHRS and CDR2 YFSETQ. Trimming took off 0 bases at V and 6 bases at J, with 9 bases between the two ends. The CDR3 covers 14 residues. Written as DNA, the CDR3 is TGCGCCAGCAGCTTGGTACCTGACGCCGGGGAGCTGTTTTTT. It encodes CASSLVPDAGELFF.

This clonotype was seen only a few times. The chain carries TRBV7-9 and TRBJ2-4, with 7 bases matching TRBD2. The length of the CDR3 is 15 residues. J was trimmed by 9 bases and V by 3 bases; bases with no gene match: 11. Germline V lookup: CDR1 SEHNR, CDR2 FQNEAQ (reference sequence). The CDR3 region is CASSFVAGEFSIQYF. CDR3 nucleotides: TGTGCCAGCAGCTTCGTCGCGGGGGAGTTCAGCATTCAGTACTTC.